The T cell receptor beta chain described here comes from a study of beta chain features in type 1 diabetes. Whole-study results and caveats: Significant though moderate, a shortening of TCRB CDR3s appeared in all four CD4+ subsets of Type 1 diabetes patients.

This clone showed up just a few times. The antigen is unknown. Populations obtained by sorting all exceeded 98% purity. Germline V lookup: CDR1 SEHNR, CDR2 FQNEAQ (reference sequence). The CDR3 has 14 amino acids. Trimming removed 5 bases at V and 5 bases at J, with 14 bases between. TCRB transcripts that were expressed got sequenced, as all of the isolated RNA had been reverse transcribed. Assay used: immunoSEQ multiplex PCR; TCRdb lists only in-frame clones, some missing. This table holds roughly 700,000 clones, around 15% found once. The sequencing sample was made of naive CD4+ T cells from blood. The origin of this receptor is a man between 18 and 29 years old with type 1 diabetes. The V gene is TRBV7-9, the J gene TRBJ2-3, with D perhaps matching TRBD1 (6 bases). CDR3 bases: TGTGCCAGCAGCCAGAGGGGGATTGTAGATACGCAGTATTTT. Amino acid sequence: CASSQRGIVDTQYF.